This is a list of T cell receptor beta chains from one sample in a study of T-cell reconstitution after alpha-beta-depleted transplantation in children. Each CDR3 protein is one row after TCRdb ran MiXCR on the PCR reads. The profile shows 280,000 or so distinct CDR3 sequences, around a tenth of them singletons. Sequences were derived from peripheral blood, sampled 180 days after TCRalphabeta/CD19-depleted stem cell transplant. All receptors come from a male patient under 10 years old who had a stem cell transplant for chronic granulomatous disease, so the T cells may come from the graft donor. The CDR3 runs from the conserved cysteine through the conserved F or W. A D gene is named only where the DNA matches it firmly. Clone size, where shown, is once, few, many, or a class for clones that have expanded.

TGCGCCAGCAGCAGGGCGCCGGCTAATGAAAAACTGTTTTTT	CASSRAPANEKLFF	many	TRBV5-1	NA	TRBJ1-4
TGCAGTGCTAGAGAGTTAATAGCGGGAGGGTTCAATGAGCAGTTCTTC	CSARELIAGGFNEQFF	NA	TRBV20-1	TRBD2	TRBJ2-1
TGTGCCAGCAGCTTAGATCCCAGCTCCTACGAGCAGTACTTC	CASSLDPSSYEQYF	many	TRBV7-9	NA	TRBJ2-7
TGTGCCAGCAGCCTATTTACAGCGGGAGGTCGCACAGATACGCAGTATTTT	CASSLFTAGGRTDTQYF	many	TRBV28	TRBD2	TRBJ2-3
TGCGCCAGCAGCCAAGGGACGGGAAGCGAGCAGTACTTC	CASSQGTGSEQYF	few	TRBV5-1	NA	TRBJ2-7
TGCAGCGGGTCCAGGAGCCAAGAGACCCAGTACTTC	CSGSRSQETQYF	many	TRBV29-1	NA	TRBJ2-5
TGTGCCAGCAGTTTTTCTCGACAGGGGGCTACCATATTTGGCAATCAGCCCCAGCATTTT	CASSFSRQGATIFGNQPQHF	few	TRBV28	TRBD1	TRBJ1-5
TGTGCCAGCAGGTCTAGGGGTCAGCCCCAGCATTTT	CASRSRGQPQHF	few	TRBV12-3/TRBV12-4	NA	TRBJ1-5
TGCAGCGCGCACGGCGGAACTAACTATGGCTACACCTTC	CSAHGGTNYGYTF	many	TRBV29-1	NA	TRBJ1-2
TGTGCCAGCAGCTTTAGCGGGATACAAGATACGCAGTATTTT	CASSFSGIQDTQYF	NA	TRBV7-3	TRBD2	TRBJ2-3
TGCGCCAGCAGCTTAGGTGGAGGGCCGGGCGAGCAGTACTTC	CASSLGGGPGEQYF	many	TRBV5-1	NA	TRBJ2-7
TGCGCCAGCAGCTTGGACACGTCCTCCTACAATGAGCAGTTCTTC	CASSLDTSSYNEQFF	many	TRBV5-1	NA	TRBJ2-1
TGTGCCAGCCGGGACGAGGGAAACACCATATATTTT	CASRDEGNTIYF	medium-sized	TRBV18	NA	TRBJ1-3
TGTGCCTGGAGTGTGCGGGAGGGGGAGACCCAGTACTTC	CAWSVREGETQYF	few	TRBV30	TRBD2	TRBJ2-5
TGTGCCAGCAGCTTAGCGGCAGGGCCTAGCACAGATACGCAGTATTTT	CASSLAAGPSTDTQYF	many	TRBV7-9	NA	TRBJ2-3
TGTGCCAGCAGTCTTACAGAGACCCAGTACTTC	CASSLTETQYF	many	TRBV7-2	NA	TRBJ2-5
TGTGCCAGCAGCTCGGGACTAGTTGGCACCGGGGAGCTGTTTTTT	CASSSGLVGTGELFF	NA	TRBV5-4	TRBD2	TRBJ2-2
TGCGCCAGCAGTGGTAGCGGCCAAGGGACCCAGTACTTC	CASSGSGQGTQYF	NA	TRBV10-1	NA	TRBJ2-5
TGTGCTAGTGGTCCAGGACTAGCGGGGGGGCCTGGGGCCAACGTCCTGACTTTC	CASGPGLAGGPGANVLTF	many	TRBV12-5	TRBD2	TRBJ2-6
TGCGCCAGCAGCTTGACGGTCCCTCCTTTTCAAGAGACCCAGTACTTC	CASSLTVPPFQETQYF	many	TRBV5-1	NA	TRBJ2-5
TGTGCCAGCAGCGAAGACAGGGGCGGGAACAATGAGCAGTTCTTC	CASSEDRGGNNEQFF	many	TRBV13	TRBD1	TRBJ2-1
TGCGCCAGCAGGGAATCTAGGGTCGCCGGGGAGCTGTTTTTT	CASRESRVAGELFF	many	TRBV10-1	NA	TRBJ2-2
TGTGCCAGCAGACCGACAGGGAGCGGTTTGAACATTCAGTACTTC	CASRPTGSGLNIQYF	many	TRBV6-1	TRBD1	TRBJ2-4
TGTGCCAGCTCACGGAGACAGGGCCCCACTGAAGCTTTCTTT	CASSRRQGPTEAFF	few	TRBV18	TRBD1	TRBJ1-1
TGTGCCAGCAGCTTAGACCTCGGGACTAGCGGCCAACGGGGCTCCTACGAGCAGTACTTC	CASSLDLGTSGQRGSYEQYF	many	TRBV11-2	TRBD2	TRBJ2-7
TGTGCCACCAGCGGAAGGGACAGAAGCTCTGGGGCCAACGTCCTGACTTTC	CATSGRDRSSGANVLTF	many	TRBV24-1	TRBD1	TRBJ2-6
TGTGCCAGTAAGCCTACAGGGGGCGAACAGTACTTC	CASKPTGGEQYF	many	TRBV19	TRBD1	TRBJ2-4
TGCAGTGCTAGTTCTAGCGGACTAAACTACGAGCAGTACTTC	CSASSSGLNYEQYF	many	TRBV20-1	TRBD2	TRBJ2-7
TGTGCCACCGCGGCAGGGGGCCAAAACATTCAGTACTTC	CATAAGGQNIQYF	few	TRBV15	TRBD1	TRBJ2-4
TGTGCCAGCAGCAAAATGCGGGGATCCGCACAGGTCTACGAGCAGTACTTC	CASSKMRGSAQVYEQYF	few	TRBV7-2	NA	TRBJ2-7
TGCAGTGGGATTGACGGACGATATGGCTACACCTTC	CSGIDGRYGYTF	NA	TRBV20-1	NA	TRBJ1-2
TGCAGTGCTAGAGATTCGGGCACAGATACGCAGTATTTT	CSARDSGTDTQYF	many	TRBV20-1	NA	TRBJ2-3
TGTGCCAGCAGAACTAGCGGTATCACCGGGGAGCTGTTTTTT	CASRTSGITGELFF	many	TRBV12-3/TRBV12-4	TRBD2	TRBJ2-2
TGTGCCAGCAGTGAAAACCCAGCGGGGACTATCTACGAGCAGTACTTC	CASSENPAGTIYEQYF	NA	TRBV6-1	TRBD2	TRBJ2-7
TGTGCCATCAGTGTCTACGGTAACAATGAGCAGTTCTTC	CAISVYGNNEQFF	many	TRBV10-3	NA	TRBJ2-1
TGTGCCAGCAGCCCACTTCCCCCTGGCCCGGGACTAGCCTTCAGTGAGCAGTTCTTC	CASSPLPPGPGLAFSEQFF	many	TRBV6-2/TRBV6-3	TRBD2	TRBJ2-1
TGTGCCTGGAGATGGGGCGGTGGCACCGGGGAGCTGTTTTTT	CAWRWGGGTGELFF	NA	TRBV30	NA	TRBJ2-2
TGCGCCAGCAGCTTGAGCGGAGGCGAGACCCAGTACTTC	CASSLSGGETQYF	many	TRBV5-1	NA	TRBJ2-5
TGCAGCGTTGAAAACAGGGGTGAGGGCACTGAAGCTTTCTTT	CSVENRGEGTEAFF	many	TRBV29-1	TRBD1	TRBJ1-1
TGCAGTGCTAGGTCGTCCCTAGAGGTGACCCAGTACTTC	CSARSSLEVTQYF	many	TRBV20-1	NA	TRBJ2-5